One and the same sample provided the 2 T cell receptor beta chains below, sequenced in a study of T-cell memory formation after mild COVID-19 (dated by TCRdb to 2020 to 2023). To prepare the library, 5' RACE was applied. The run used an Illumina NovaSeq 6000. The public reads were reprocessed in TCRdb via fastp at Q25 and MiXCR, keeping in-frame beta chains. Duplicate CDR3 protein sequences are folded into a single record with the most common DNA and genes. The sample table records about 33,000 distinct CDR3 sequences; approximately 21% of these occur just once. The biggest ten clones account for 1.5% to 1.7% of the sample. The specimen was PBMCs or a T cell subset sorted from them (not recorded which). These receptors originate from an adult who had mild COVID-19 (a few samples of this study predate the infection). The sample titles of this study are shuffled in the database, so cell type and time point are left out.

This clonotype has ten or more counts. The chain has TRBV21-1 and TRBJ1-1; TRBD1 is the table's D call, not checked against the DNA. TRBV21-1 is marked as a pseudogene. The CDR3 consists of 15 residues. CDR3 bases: TGTGCCAGCAGCAAAGGGGACAGGGCGAACACTGAAGCTTTCTTT. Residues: CASSKGDRANTEAFF.

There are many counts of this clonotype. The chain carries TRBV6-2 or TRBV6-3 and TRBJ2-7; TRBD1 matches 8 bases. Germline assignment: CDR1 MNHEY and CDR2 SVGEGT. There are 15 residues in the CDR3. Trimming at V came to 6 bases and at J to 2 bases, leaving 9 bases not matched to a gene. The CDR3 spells CASRPDRGATYEQYF. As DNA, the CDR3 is TGTGCCAGCAGACCCGACAGGGGCGCAACCTACGAGCAGTACTTC.